Here is one T cell receptor beta chain with its context. This clonotype has just one count. The specificity of this receptor is unknown. No base quality information exists; no much larger clone differs at one position. The library was prepared using 5' RACE. The sequencing machine was an Illumina HiSeq 2500. The second PCR ran for roughly 7 to 12 cycles and used a J-beta primer mix along with a sample-barcoded 5' primer. Each TCR beta cDNA molecule received a unique molecular identifier from a template-switch 5' adaptor carrying 12 random nucleotides. Each sample yielded at least 3 million CDR3-containing paired-end reads. First-strand cDNA was synthesized from all RNA with the Mint cDNA synthesis kit, primed by a TRBC-specific oligonucleotide. Following uracil-DNA glycosylase treatment, a first 18-cycle PCR with universal primers M1SS and BC2_uni_R was performed on all cDNA. Per the source publication's procedure: For normalization, 1 million high-quality reads were randomly selected from each sample, with every read carrying a distinct molecular identifier. Reads sharing molecular identifiers were discarded rather than binned into consensus sequences. CDR3 identification, clonotype clustering and error correction used MiTCR with a Q25 quality threshold and the strictest error-elimination algorithm. Lower-bound total TCR beta diversity was estimated with a nonparametric unseen species model using Euler transformation. The public reads were run again by TCRdb, first through fastp at Q25 and then through MiXCR, and only productive beta chains were kept. Every distinct CDR3 protein forms one entry, paired with its most common genes and DNA. None of the V and J calls come from the authors' own analysis; TCRdb made them. This sample holds about 1.5 million distinct CDR3 sequences; under 55% were observed only once. Clones ranked in the top ten supply approximately 4% of the sample.

The record originates from a study of blood T cells in healthy people across ages (dated by TCRdb to between 2014 and 2016). For the study in its entirety: In model experiments, roughly one uniquely barcoded TCR beta cDNA molecule per two T cells was captured by template switching. To track age-related changes in TCR beta repertoire diversity, the study relied on deep sequencing normalized with unique cDNA molecular identifiers. Four age groups were formed from the donors: young (average 16 years), middle-aged (approximately 40), aged (approximately 60) and long-lived (around 82). To avoid experimental bias, donors of different ages were distributed randomly across sequencing lanes. For two donors (one aged 18 to 29 and one aged 80 or older), the study analyzed two additional independent replicas of 1 million unique cDNA reads from the same blood draw.

Overall study results and their limits: Compared with the aged group, the long-lived group had more naive CD4+ T cells, fewer expanded clones and increased TCR diversity, a pattern suggesting age selection. Estimates of total diversity based on one million sequenced T cells were regarded as lower bounds and as underestimates. There was a strong correlation between observed TCR beta diversity and the percentage of naive T cells measured by flow cytometry. As age increased, observed TCR beta diversity per million T cells dropped in a roughly linear way, and a significant reduction was already evident by age around 41. Since profiling was done on bulk unsorted PBMCs, naive and antigen-experienced compartments could not be conclusively compared. Donor CMV infection status was unknown, potentially confounding age-related changes in expanded clonotypes.

Systemically healthy Caucasian individuals from Russia, 39 in total and aged roughly 6 to 100 years, were included as donors. Each donor gave around 9.8 milliliters of peripheral blood, collected into EDTA-treated Vacutainer tubes. Ficoll-Paque density-gradient centrifugation was used to isolate PBMCs, with at least 6 million obtained per sample. Total RNA was extracted from PBMCs with Trizol reagent, with at least 5 micrograms obtained per sample. For every donor, flow cytometry on a PBMC aliquot measured the percentage of naive CD45RAhigh/CD27high T cells. Ends trimmed: V by 3 bases, J by 2 bases; bases unmatched to a gene: 12. Taken from cysteine to phenylalanine, the CDR3 has 17 residues. The only DNA kept is the CDR3, 51 bases in frame from the first base. The germline V gene (reference sequence) specifies DFQATT as CDR1 and SNEGSKA as CDR2.

The sample consisted of blood. The sequence is built from TRBV20-1 and TRBJ2-7, with TRBD2 matching 11 junction bases. The receptor was isolated from a woman younger than 30 in good health. CDR3 reads: CSARDPGLAAVAYEQYF. DNA sequence: TGCAGTGCTAGGGACCCGGGACTAGCGGCCGTCGCCTACGAGCAGTACTTC.